The 29 T cell receptor beta chains below come from one sample, sequenced in a study of T cell repertoires in cytomegalovirus infection. These receptors' antigens are unknown. MiXCR, applied by TCRdb to the reads, yields one record per CDR3 protein. The sample has about 740,000 distinct CDR3 sequences, roughly a third seen once. This specimen was cultured PBMCs, taken from culture after CMV antigen stimulation. Every receptor here comes from a human donor in good health (CMV status not recorded). Some clones in this sample may be carry-over from other donors' samples.

With regard to this clonotype: This may arise from a read error, as a much more abundant clone is one base away. This chain links TRBV12-3 or TRBV12-4 with TRBJ1-1; 7 bases are a match to TRBD1. The length of the CDR3 is 14 residues. In DNA form, the CDR3 reads TGTGCCAGCAGTTTACCGACAGGGAACACTGAAGCTTACTTT. It is translated as CASSLPTGNTEAYF.

The CDR3 DNA reads TGTGCCAGCAGTCCCCGGAATATTCCCGGCTACACCTTC. Encoded protein: CASSPRNIPGYTF. The chain combines TRBV12-3 or TRBV12-4 with TRBJ1-2; D gene uncertain. This CDR3 has 13 residues. Trimming removed 5 bases at V and 8 bases at J, with 15 bases between.

This clonotype appeared a few times. The chain links TRBV12-3 or TRBV12-4 to TRBJ1-4; D call uncertain. The V gene lost 7 bases and the J gene lost 8 bases, with 14 bases spanning the gap. The CDR3 runs 13 residues. CDR3 in amino acids: CASTQDPPEKLFF. In nucleotides, the CDR3 is TGTGCCAGCACCCAGGACCCTCCAGAAAAACTGTTTTTT.

This clonotype was observed once. The gene calls are TRBV2 and TRBJ1-1; D is possibly TRBD1 (5 bases). This CDR3 has 16 residues. V lost 6 bases and J lost 7, with 24 bases in between. CDR1 is SNHLY, CDR2 FYNNEI, per germline. CDR3 bases: TGTGCCAGCAGCCCCCCATTCGGGGATAGTGGGGGTGAAGCTTTCTTT. As protein: CASSPPFGDSGGEAFF.

The genes are TRBV29-1 and TRBJ2-2; tentative D call: TRBD1 (5 bases). Between the trimmed V and J ends, which lost 6 bases and 0 bases, there was a span of 8 bases. This CDR3 comprises 13 residues. Germline V gene data show CDR1 as SQVTM and CDR2 as ANQGSEA. The CDR3 DNA follows: TGCAGCGTCGAGACAGCGAACACCGGGGAGCTGTTTTTT. Residues: CSVETANTGELFF.

This clonotype was seen a handful of times. The CDR3 sequence is CASSTGGITEAFF. DNA for the CDR3: TGTGCCAGCAGTACAGGGGGGATCACTGAAGCTTTCTTT. The rearrangement uses TRBV6-2 or TRBV6-3 and TRBJ1-1, with 8 bases matching TRBD1. This CDR3 is 13 amino acids long. Trimming cost V 5 bases and J 4 bases; bases outside gene matches: 3. CDR1 and CDR2 (germline): MNHEY, SVGEGT.

The chain joins TRBV20-1 to TRBJ1-3, with TRBD1 matching 9 bases. CDR1 DFQATT and CDR2 SNEGSKA come from the germline V gene (reference sequence). The CDR3 consists of 14 residues. With V trimmed by 5 bases and J by 3 bases, 5 bases remained unmatched. The CDR3 nucleotides read TGCAGTGCTCCCACAGGGGGCCATGGAAACACCATATATTTT. Translated, it gives CSAPTGGHGNTIYF.

Only a few counts were recorded for this clonotype. V is TRBV10-3 and J is TRBJ2-1; TRBD2 matches 13 bases. Germline-derived CDR1 and CDR2 are ENHRY and SYGVKD. The CDR3 is 19 residues long. V lost 5 bases to trimming and J lost 0 bases; unmatched junction nucleotides: 10. The CDR3 region has the DNA TGTGCCATCAGTAACCCAGGACTAGCGGGAGTGGTCTCCTACAATGAGCAGTTCTTC. This sequence encodes CAISNPGLAGVVSYNEQFF.

This clonotype was counted once. The rearrangement joins TRBV20-1 to TRBJ2-5; TRBD2 matches 13 bases. Trimming removed 4 bases from V and 1 base from J; junction bases left unmatched: 3. Germline V gene data show CDR1 as DFQATT and CDR2 as SNEGSKA (reference sequence). The CDR3 covers 15 residues. The CDR3: CSATRTSGGQETQYF. In nucleotides, the CDR3 is TGCAGTGCTACCCGGACTAGCGGGGGCCAAGAGACCCAGTACTTC.

The chain uses TRBV20-1 and TRBJ1-5; no firm D call. This CDR3 comprises 14 residues. The V end was cut by 0 bases, the J end by 7 bases, with 13 bases between. The germline gives CDR1 DFQATT, CDR2 SNEGSKA (reference sequence). The CDR3 region is CSARDSKKKQPQHF. As DNA, the CDR3 is TGCAGTGCTAGAGATTCGAAGAAAAAACAGCCCCAGCATTTT.

This sequence joins TRBV4-2 and TRBJ1-3, with D possibly TRBD1 on 5 matching bases. Deletions cut 3 bases from V and 0 bases from J, with 12 bases between. This CDR3 contains 16 residues. Looked up from germline, CDR1 is LGHNA and CDR2 is YNFKEQ. The DNA of the CDR3 is TGTGCCAGCAGCCAGGGGACGGTACTCTCTGGAAACACCATATATTTT. Amino acids: CASSQGTVLSGNTIYF.

The V call is TRBV18, the J call TRBJ1-1; a weak D match, TRBD1 (6 bases). In germline, CDR1 is KGHSH, CDR2 LQKENI. Trimming took 3 bases from V and 1 from J, leaving 21 bases between them. There are 18 residues in the CDR3. CDR3 nucleotide sequence: TGTGCCAGCTCACCGCATGACAGGCCAGTTTCCCAGAACACTGAAGCTTTCTTT. The encoded protein is CASSPHDRPVSQNTEAFF.

This clonotype was counted ten times or more. The chain combines TRBV12-3 or TRBV12-4 with TRBJ2-5; perhaps TRBD2 as D (6 bases). With 8 bases removed from V and 1 base from J, the gap between germline ends came to 8 bases. This CDR3 has 12 residues. Here the CDR3 reads CASRRGQETQYF. The CDR3, as DNA: TGTGCCAGCCGGAGGGGCCAAGAGACCCAGTACTTC.

This chain links TRBV28 with TRBJ1-1, with 10 bases lining up with TRBD1. Germline V lookup: CDR1 MDHEN, CDR2 SYDVKM. The CDR3 consists of 12 residues. J was trimmed by 11 bases and V by 7 bases; bases with no gene match: 7. CDR3 sequence reads: CASTLPGQGAFF. Written as DNA, the CDR3 is TGTGCCAGCACACTACCGGGACAGGGGGCTTTCTTT.

In its sample, this clonotype was seen a few times. This chain uses TRBV7-2 with TRBJ2-7; 7 bases fit TRBD1. Trimming took 2 bases from V and 5 from J; bases not matched to a gene: 3. CDR1 and CDR2 (germline): SGHTA, FQGNSA. The CDR3 spans 13 residues. The CDR3 nucleotides read TGTGCCAGCAGCTTACGGGACAGCCACGAGCAGTACTTC. Its protein is CASSLRDSHEQYF.

This sequence joins TRBV20-1 and TRBJ2-7, with TRBD2 matching over 7 bases. From germline, CDR1 is DFQATT and CDR2 SNEGSKA (reference sequence). This CDR3 is 14 amino acids long. V shed 6 bases and J 7 bases; nucleotides not matched to a gene: 15. CDR3 sequence reads: CSAREGVGAGEQYF. CDR3 DNA sequence: TGCAGTGCCAGGGAGGGAGTCGGCGCGGGGGAGCAGTACTTC.

CDR3 region: CASSLDSVGQPQHF. Written as DNA, the CDR3 is TGCGCCAGCAGCTTGGATTCGGTGGGGCAGCCCCAGCATTTT. This chain connects TRBV5-1 to TRBJ1-5, with D hard to call. Germline V gene data show CDR1 as SGHRS and CDR2 as YFSETQ. There are 14 residues in the CDR3. V lost 0 bases, J lost 7 bases, and 11 bases lay in between.

The chain recombines TRBV12-3 or TRBV12-4 with TRBJ2-1; 11 bases align to TRBD2. The CDR3 has 17 amino acids. Trimming removed 4 bases from V and 5 bases from J; junction bases left unmatched: 10. In nucleotides, the CDR3 is TGTGCCAGCAGTTCTTACGCCGGGACTAGCGGCAACAATGAGCAGTTCTTC. Encoded protein: CASSSYAGTSGNNEQFF.

Only a few counts were recorded for this clonotype. This chain links TRBV4-1 with TRBJ1-1; 9 positions match TRBD1. With V trimmed by 4 bases and J by 7 bases, 7 bases remained unmatched. The CDR3 consists of 14 residues. CDR1 and CDR2 (germline): MGHRA, YSYEKL. The CDR3 bases are TGCGCCAGCAGCCGGGGACAGGGAATTAATGAAGCTTTCTTT. It is translated as CASSRGQGINEAFF.

This clonotype was detected only a few times. The chain uses TRBV7-9 and TRBJ1-1; 8 nucleotides line up with TRBD1. V was pared by 5 bases and J by 5 bases, with 7 bases of the junction left unmatched. The CDR3 contains 14 residues. The germline V gene encodes CDR1 SEHNR and CDR2 FQNEAQ (reference sequence). CDR3 protein: CASSITGGATEAFF. The CDR3 DNA sequence: TGTGCCAGCAGCATTACAGGGGGTGCGACTGAAGCTTTCTTT.

This clonotype was counted between two and nine times. The chain couples TRBV12-3 or TRBV12-4 to TRBJ1-6; no clear D. V was pared by 3 bases and J by 7 bases, with 13 bases between. The CDR3 has 15 residues. The CDR3 is CASSFSGARNSPLHF. CDR3 in DNA: TGTGCCAGCAGTTTTAGCGGAGCCCGGAATTCACCCCTCCACTTT.

The gene calls are TRBV7-2 and TRBJ2-7; D might be TRBD1 (6 bases). CDR1 is SGHTA, CDR2 FQGNSA, per germline. CDR3 length equals 16 residues. V was shortened by 1 base and J by 2 bases, with 15 bases between the two germline ends. CDR3 protein: CASSLGGAGVAYEQYF. CDR3 bases: TGTGCCAGCAGCTTAGGAGGGGCAGGGGTAGCCTACGAGCAGTACTTC.

V is TRBV11-2 and J is TRBJ2-2; possible D gene TRBD2, 5 bases. The CDR3 sequence is 16 residues long. Between the trimmed V and J ends, which lost 3 bases and 1 base, there was a span of 12 bases. Germline CDR1 and CDR2: SGHAT and FQNNGV. CDR3 nucleotide sequence: TGTGCCAGCAGCTTTAGTCTAGCAGTGAACACCGGGGAGCTGTTTTTT. This gives the protein CASSFSLAVNTGELFF.

This chain joins TRBV12-3 or TRBV12-4 and TRBJ2-1; TRBD2 matches at 10 bases. CDR3 length: 14 residues. Germline trimming cut 2 bases from V and 7 bases from J; bases unmatched to any gene: 2. The CDR3 loop reads CASSLSGGVNEQFF. CDR3 coding DNA: TGTGCCAGCAGTTTAAGCGGGGGGGTTAATGAGCAGTTCTTC.

V usage is TRBV24-1 and J usage is TRBJ2-1; D is perhaps TRBD1 (6 bases). The ends were cut back, 6 bases at V and 4 bases at J, with 9 bases in the middle. CDR3 size: 13 residues. Germline V gene sequence: CDR1 KGHDR, CDR2 SFDVKD. CDR3 DNA: TGTGCCACCAGTCAGGGGCCGTACAATGAGCAGTTCTTC. This codes for CATSQGPYNEQFF.

Only a few counts were recorded for this clonotype. The junction shows a germline mismatch at one end, possibly a read error. This chain connects TRBV2 to TRBJ2-1; D uncertain. The CDR3 totals 13 residues. CDR1 is SNHLY and CDR2 is FYNNEI in the germline V gene. The CDR3 nucleotides read TGTGCCAGCACCGGACCAGTGGTAAATGTGCAGTTCTTC. Encoded protein: CASTGPVVNVQFF.

J is TRBJ2-3 and V is TRBV28; 8 bases match TRBD2. The V segment lost 4 bases and the J segment 6 bases; nucleotides outside the gene matches: 6. This CDR3 has 14 amino acids. Germline values: CDR1 MDHEN, CDR2 SYDVKM. DNA for the CDR3: TGTGCCAGCAGTTCGGGGGGGCCACGCGATACGCAGTATTTT. It yields the protein CASSSGGPRDTQYF.

The count of this clonotype is one. This chain uses TRBV20-1 with TRBJ1-1; weak D call: TRBD1 (6 bases). Between the trimmed V and J ends, which lost 5 bases and 5 bases, there was a span of 15 bases. The CDR3 runs to 13 residues. CDR1 DFQATT and CDR2 SNEGSKA come from the germline V gene (reference sequence). CDR3 in DNA: TGCAGTGCTGGGGGCAGGTGGGGGACTGAAGCTTTCTTT. Amino acid sequence: CSAGGRWGTEAFF.

The V and J genes are TRBV9 and TRBJ2-1; tentatively, D is TRBD1 or TRBD2 (5 bases each). The germline V gene encodes CDR1 SGDLS and CDR2 YYNGEE. The CDR3 totals 13 residues. The V and J ends lost 0 bases and 9 bases respectively, with 10 bases between them. The CDR3 region is CASSVAFGTEQFF. The CDR3 DNA sequence: TGTGCCAGCAGCGTAGCCTTTGGGACTGAGCAGTTCTTC. The whole variable domain, filled in from reference TRBV9 and TRBJ2-1, reads DSGVTQTPKHLITATGQRVTLRCSPRSGDLSVYWYQQSLDQGLQFLIQYYNGEERAKGNILERFSAQQFPDLHSELNLSSLELGDSALYFCASSVAFGTEQFFGPGTRLTVL.